These T cell receptor beta chains were read from a single sample in a study of blood T cell repertoires in COVID-19. Using immunoSEQ multiplex PCR, the repertoire was profiled, and TCRdb retains in-frame clones only, with some absent. The table shows more than 200,000 clones, with over 80% occurring only once. Sequencing was done on a sample of peripheral blood. Receptor source: a woman aged 70-85 years with active or convalescent COVID-19. The CDR3 runs from the conserved cysteine through the conserved F or W. D genes are given only for firm matches. Size values are once, few and many counts, or a class for expanded clones, and some rows have none.

TRBV5-5	TRBJ1-6	.	.	CASSKTRGFDNSPLHF	TGTGCCAGCAGCAAAACCAGGGGTTTCGATAATTCACCCCTCCACTTT
TRBV6-1	TRBJ1-2	once	.	CASSEHRDYGYTF	TGTGCCAGCAGTGAACACAGGGACTATGGCTACACCTTC
TRBV19	TRBJ1-5	.	.	CASSYSHSNQPQHF	TGTGCCAGTAGTTACTCTCATAGCAATCAGCCCCAGCATTTT
TRBV27	TRBJ1-4	.	.	CASSFLTVPEKLFF	TGTGCCAGCAGTTTCCTAACAGTGCCAGAAAAACTGTTTTTT
TRBV5-1	TRBJ1-1	.	.	CASRPRGAHTEAFF	TGCGCCAGCAGACCGCGGGGGGCGCACACTGAAGCTTTCTTT
TRBV6-5	TRBJ2-1	.	TRBD1	CATELPSGGHEQFF	TGTGCCACCGAATTACCTTCAGGGGGCCATGAGCAGTTCTTC
TRBV11-3	TRBJ2-2	.	TRBD1	CASRAGGRTGELFF	TGTGCCAGCAGAGCAGGGGGACGCACCGGGGAGCTGTTTTTT
TRBV2	TRBJ1-5	.	.	CASKAEVGNQPQHF	TGTGCCAGCAAGGCGGAGGTAGGCAATCAGCCCCAGCATTTT
TRBV18	TRBJ2-7	.	TRBD1	CASSLTGGSSYEQYF	TGTGCCAGCTCTCTTACAGGGGGAAGCTCCTACGAGCAGTACTTC
TRBV19	TRBJ1-6	.	TRBD1	CASHPGQGRSPLHF	TGTGCCAGTCACCCGGGACAGGGCCGATCACCCCTCCACTTT
TRBV11-1	TRBJ2-3	few	TRBD1	CASSLIGQGGTDTQYF	TGTGCCAGCAGCTTAATAGGCCAGGGGGGCACAGATACGCAGTATTTT
TRBV30	TRBJ1-3	.	TRBD1	CAWGQGGAGNTIYF	TGTGCCTGGGGACAGGGTGGCGCTGGAAACACCATATATTTT
TRBV2	TRBJ1-2	.	TRBD1	CASTTYRGHHGYTF	TGTGCCAGCACCACTTACAGGGGGCATCATGGCTACACCTTC
TRBV6-5	TRBJ2-2	.	TRBD2	CASSPLAEVGELFF	TGTGCCAGCAGTCCACTAGCGGAGGTCGGGGAGCTGTTTTTT
TRBV27	TRBJ2-7	.	.	CASSLRRTSYEQYF	TGTGCCAGCAGTTTGAGGAGGACCTCCTACGAGCAGTACTTC
TRBV3-1/TRBV3-2	TRBJ1-5	.	.	CASSQGGVNQPQHF	TGTGCCAGCAGCCAAGGGGGGGTCAATCAGCCCCAGCATTTT
TRBV5-1	TRBJ2-3	.	TRBD2	CASSSTRAGGLTQYF	TGCGCCAGCAGCTCCACCCGGGCGGGGGGGCTTACGCAGTATTTT
TRBV6-5	TRBJ1-3	.	TRBD1	CASGDSLSSGNTIYF	TGTGCCAGCGGGGACAGTCTCTCCTCTGGAAACACCATATATTTT
TRBV30	TRBJ1-1	.	.	CACQGMDTEAFF	TGTGCCTGCCAGGGGATGGACACTGAAGCTTTCTTT
TRBV9	TRBJ2-1	.	TRBD2	CASSVRGTNYNEQFF	TGTGCCAGCAGCGTAAGAGGGACTAACTACAATGAGCAGTTCTTC
TRBV28	TRBJ1-6	.	TRBD1	CASMDRGHSPLHF	TGTGCCAGCATGGACAGGGGGCATTCACCCCTCCACTTT
TRBV19	TRBJ2-1	.	.	CATSGRLLSYNEQFF	TGTGCCACCTCCGGCCGACTCCTCTCCTACAATGAGCAGTTCTTC
TRBV6-2/TRBV6-3	TRBJ2-1	.	TRBD2	CASSYFQGGDEQFF	TGTGCCAGCAGTTATTTCCAGGGAGGGGATGAGCAGTTCTTC
TRBV11-3	TRBJ1-1	.	.	CASSMGTGDTEAFF	TGTGCCAGCAGCATGGGGACGGGAGACACTGAAGCTTTCTTT
TRBV20-1	TRBJ1-5	.	.	CSASTNPNSNQPQHF	TGCAGTGCTAGTACCAATCCTAATAGCAATCAGCCCCAGCATTTT
TRBV5-4	TRBJ1-1	.	.	CASSLGQSMNTEAFF	TGTGCCAGCAGCTTGGGACAGAGCATGAACACTGAAGCTTTCTTT
TRBV2	TRBJ2-7	.	TRBD1	CASRTGPTGEQYF	TGTGCCAGTCGGACAGGACCAACGGGGGAGCAGTACTTC
TRBV4-2	TRBJ2-5	.	.	CASSQDGRVGETQYF	TGTGCCAGCAGCCAAGATGGTCGGGTCGGCGAGACCCAGTACTTC
TRBV3-1/TRBV3-2	TRBJ2-2	.	.	CASSQGGRQNTGELFF	TGTGCCAGCAGCCAAGGAGGGAGACAGAACACCGGGGAGCTGTTTTTT
TRBV5-1	TRBJ2-3	.	TRBD2	CASSLEVAGGNTDTQYF	TGCGCCAGCAGCTTGGAGGTAGCGGGGGGCAACACAGATACGCAGTATTTT
TRBV29-1	TRBJ2-4	.	.	CSVAQGPIAKNIQYF	TGCAGCGTTGCGCAGGGCCCGATAGCCAAAAACATTCAGTACTTC
TRBV10-3	TRBJ1-1	.	.	CAISRQESNTEAFF	TGTGCCATCAGCCGACAGGAGTCGAACACTGAAGCTTTCTTT
TRBV2	TRBJ2-3	.	TRBD2	CASSAGLAGTDTQYF	TGTGCCAGCAGCGCGGGACTAGCGGGCACAGATACGCAGTATTTT
TRBV28	TRBJ1-4	.	TRBD1	CASRAPTGVREKLFF	TGTGCCAGCAGGGCCCCCACAGGGGTGAGGGAAAAACTGTTTTTT
TRBV6-4	TRBJ2-3	.	.	CASSDSRLTDTQYF	TGTGCCAGCAGTGACTCGAGGCTAACAGATACGCAGTATTTT
TRBV7-9	TRBJ2-1	few	TRBD2	CASSFREGNEQFF	TGTGCCAGCAGCTTCCGGGAGGGGAATGAGCAGTTCTTC
TRBV10-3	TRBJ2-2	.	TRBD1	CAIRDRVGELFF	TGTGCCATCAGGGACAGGGTCGGGGAGCTGTTTTTT
TRBV7-2	TRBJ2-5	.	.	CASSFYGGGGETQYF	TGTGCCAGCAGCTTTTATGGAGGGGGGGGAGAGACCCAGTACTTC
TRBV5-1	TRBJ1-3	.	TRBD1	CASSATGDSGNTIYF	TGCGCCAGCAGCGCGACAGGGGACTCTGGAAACACCATATATTTT
TRBV5-8	TRBJ1-2	.	TRBD1	CASSGDREGYTF	TGTGCCAGCAGCGGGGACAGGGAGGGCTACACCTTC
TRBV24-1	TRBJ2-1	.	.	CATSDVVREQFF	TGTGCCACCAGTGATGTTGTGCGCGAGCAGTTCTTC
TRBV2	TRBJ1-4	.	TRBD1	CDRQGSTNEKLFF	TGTGACCGACAGGGCTCAACTAATGAAAAACTGTTTTTT
TRBV5-4	TRBJ1-4	.	TRBD1	CASSDRAGEKLFF	TGTGCCAGCAGTGACAGGGCTGGTGAAAAACTGTTTTTT
TRBV18	TRBJ2-5	.	.	CASSPVRAGETQYF	TGTGCCAGCTCACCAGTGAGGGCCGGAGAGACCCAGTACTTC
TRBV7-8	TRBJ1-1	.	.	CASSLKLPGYTEAFF	TGTGCCAGCAGCTTAAAGCTTCCAGGGTACACTGAAGCTTTCTTT
TRBV7-2	TRBJ2-3	.	.	CASSPRLVTTTDTQYF	TGTGCCAGCAGCCCGCGACTAGTTACCACCACAGATACGCAGTATTTT
TRBV12-5	TRBJ1-5	.	TRBD1	CASAGTGGGGQPQHF	TGTGCTAGTGCCGGGACAGGGGGCGGAGGGCAGCCCCAGCATTTT
TRBV11-3	TRBJ2-1	once	TRBD2	CASSSGTSVYNEQFF	TGTGCCAGCAGCTCCGGGACTAGCGTATACAATGAGCAGTTCTTC
TRBV7-3	TRBJ1-2	.	TRBD1	CASSSDRGNGYTF	TGTGCCAGCAGCTCCGACAGGGGAAATGGCTACACCTTC